The 24 T cell receptor beta chains below all came from one sample that was sequenced in a study of T-cell memory formation after mild COVID-19. TCRdb re-called the 5' RACE reads with MiXCR, one entry per CDR3 protein. The sample records approximately 350,000 distinct CDR3 sequences, approximately 14% being singletons. The sequenced sample consisted of PBMCs or a T cell subset sorted from them (not recorded which). Receptor source: a young man who had mild COVID-19 (a few samples of this study predate the infection). Cell type and time point are not known.

This clonotype was counted only a few times. J is TRBJ2-3 and V is TRBV7-9; D gene uncertain. The CDR3 contains 15 residues. The V and J ends lost 3 bases and 0 bases respectively, with 10 bases between them. Per germline, CDR1 SEHNR and CDR2 FQNEAQ (reference sequence). CDR3 in DNA: TGTGCCAGCAGCTTCGGTCTTAGAAGCACAGATACGCAGTATTTT. Its translation: CASSFGLRSTDTQYF.

The table lists this clonotype with many counts. V is TRBV5-1 and J is TRBJ1-4; D ambiguous. Trimming cost V 0 bases and J 7 bases, with 10 bases left between them. The CDR3 extends over 14 amino acids. Germline values: CDR1 SGHRS, CDR2 YFSETQ. DNA of the CDR3: TGCGCCAGCAGCTTGGGGAGGGTCGGTGAAAAACTGTTTTTT. It translates to CASSLGRVGEKLFF.

V and J are TRBV6-6 and TRBJ1-6; D is unclear. The CDR3 is 11 residues long. CDR1 MNHNY and CDR2 SVGAGI come from the germline V gene (reference sequence). V dropped 4 bases and J dropped 11 bases, with 6 bases sitting between them. CDR3 in amino acids: CASSFGPPLHF. CDR3 nucleotides: TGTGCCAGCAGTTTTGGCCCACCCCTCCACTTT.

This clonotype was counted a few times. This may arise from a read error, as a much more abundant clone is one base away. The V and J genes are TRBV12-3 or TRBV12-4 and TRBJ1-5, with D unclear. The CDR3 covers 11 residues. Trimming took 3 bases from V and 3 from J, leaving 0 bases between them. The CDR3 loop reads CASSFNQPQHF. Here the CDR3 DNA reads TGTGCCAGCAGTTTCAATCAGCCCCAGCATTTT.

The chain has TRBV20-1 and TRBJ2-5, with D perhaps TRBD1 (5 bases). Germline V CDR1 and CDR2: DFQATT, SNEGSKA (reference sequence). This CDR3 comprises 13 residues. V was cut by 0 bases and J by 2 bases, with 7 bases left in between. CDR3 nucleotide sequence: TGCAGTGCTAGAGACCCAGGGCAAGAGACCCAGTACTTC. Translating it yields CSARDPGQETQYF.

This clonotype was found a few times. This chain links TRBV5-1 with TRBJ2-5; D is undetermined. Per the germline V gene, CDR1 is SGHRS and CDR2 is YFSETQ. The germline V and J ends were trimmed by 3 bases and 3 bases, with 6 bases remaining between them. This CDR3 contains 12 residues. The CDR3 bases are TGCGCCAGCAGCTATGATGAAGAGACCCAGTACTTC. Amino acids: CASSYDEETQYF.

The genes are TRBV13 and TRBJ2-7, with TRBD1 matching over 7 bases. CDR1 is PRHDT and CDR2 is FYEKMQ in the germline V gene (reference sequence). Germline trimming cut 5 bases from V and 3 bases from J; bases unmatched to any gene: 10. This CDR3 has 15 amino acids. CDR3 amino acids: CASSPRGTAYYEQYF. In DNA form, the CDR3 reads TGTGCCAGCAGCCCCAGGGGGACAGCTTACTACGAGCAGTACTTC. Using reference TRBV13 and TRBJ2-7 for the parts outside the CDR3, the full variable domain is AAGVIQSPRHLIKEKRETATLKCYPIPRHDTVYWYQQGPGQDPQFLISFYEKMQSDKGSIPDRFSAQQFSDYHSELNMSSLELGDSALYFCASSPRGTAYYEQYFGPGTRLTVT.

The chain is built from TRBV24-1 and TRBJ1-1, with D unresolved. Germline V gene lookup returns CDR1 KGHDR and CDR2 SFDVKD. The V gene lost 7 bases and the J gene lost 10 bases, with 12 bases spanning the gap. The CDR3 spans 11 residues. In DNA form, the CDR3 reads TGTGCCACCAGAGAGGACTTGGGAGCTTTCTTT. Translation: CATREDLGAFF.

The V and J genes are TRBV14 and TRBJ2-3; D remains unclear. This CDR3 comprises 15 residues. Trimming took 2 bases from V and 2 from J, leaving 11 bases between them. The germline V gene encodes CDR1 SGHDN and CDR2 FVKESK. The CDR3 bases are TGTGCCAGCAGCCAACAGGAGATCTTCACAGATACGCAGTATTTT. This translates into CASSQQEIFTDTQYF.

This clonotype was detected a few times. The chain couples TRBV20-1 to TRBJ1-2; 9 bases map to TRBD1. The CDR3 totals 14 residues. J was trimmed by 4 bases and V by 6 bases; bases with no gene match: 9. The V gene's germline CDR1 is DFQATT and CDR2 SNEGSKA (reference sequence). The CDR3 reads CSAPGGDRVYGYTF. In nucleotides, the CDR3 is TGCAGTGCGCCCGGGGGGGACAGGGTCTATGGCTACACCTTC.

The chain couples TRBV18 to TRBJ2-7; D uncertain. Germline CDR1 KGHSH, CDR2 LQKENI. This CDR3 region has 13 residues. V was pared by 5 bases and J by 1 base, with 9 bases between. CDR3 sequence (DNA): TGTGCCAGCTCAGAGGCCAGGTCCTACGAGCAGTACGTC. Its translation is CASSEARSYEQYV.

The chain combines TRBV5-1 with TRBJ1-1; TRBD1 is a possible D gene (5 bases). CDR1 SGHRS and CDR2 YFSETQ come from the germline V gene. The CDR3 totals 15 residues. V was cut by 0 bases and J by 5 bases, with 14 bases left in between. CDR3 sequence: CASSLAGVGDTEAFF. The CDR3 nucleotides are TGCGCCAGCAGCTTGGCCGGGGTAGGGGATACTGAAGCTTTCTTT.

The J gene is TRBJ2-3, the V gene TRBV20-1; D is perhaps TRBD2 (7 bases). The germline V gene encodes CDR1 DFQATT and CDR2 SNEGSKA (reference sequence). The CDR3 length is 13 residues. Trimming stripped 7 bases from V and 4 bases from J, with 15 bases between. The CDR3 spells CSVGGGAADTQYF. CDR3 DNA sequence: TGCAGTGTAGGGGGGGGGGCCGCAGATACGCAGTATTTT.

This clonotype was picked up a small number of times. The V gene is TRBV4-2, the J gene TRBJ1-3; 11 nucleotides match TRBD1. This CDR3 has 16 amino acids. Germline lookup yields CDR1 LGHNA and CDR2 YNFKEQ. Trimming cost V 0 bases and J 5 bases; bases outside gene matches: 3. The CDR3: CASSQDWTGGRNTIYF. Here the CDR3 DNA reads TGTGCCAGCAGCCAAGACTGGACAGGGGGCAGAAACACCATATATTTT.

The chain is built from TRBV29-1 and TRBJ2-7; D is perhaps TRBD1 (6 bases). Germline V lookup: CDR1 SQVTM, CDR2 ANQGSEA. The CDR3 is 12 amino acids. The ends were cut back, 5 bases at V and 5 bases at J, with 13 bases in the middle. The CDR3 reads CSVLTSGDEQYF. For the CDR3, the DNA is TGCAGCGTTCTGACTTCAGGGGACGAGCAGTACTTC.

This clonotype was observed a handful of times. The chain uses TRBV4-3 and TRBJ2-2, with 11 bases that match TRBD1. Germline lookup yields CDR1 LGHNA and CDR2 YSLEER. The CDR3 sequence is 15 residues long. J lost 5 bases, V lost 2 bases, and 1 base had no gene match. The CDR3 bases are TGCGCCAGCAGCCAAAGGGACAGGGGGACCGGGGAGCTGTTTTTT. The encoded protein is CASSQRDRGTGELFF.

The table lists this clonotype with many counts. This chain links TRBV4-3 with TRBJ2-2, with 9 bases aligning to TRBD2. V lost 1 base and J lost 9; bases outside the gene matches: 6. Germline V gene data show CDR1 as LGHNA and CDR2 as YSLEER. This CDR3 has 15 residues. The CDR3 reads CASSQGVSGGRELFF. The CDR3 bases are TGCGCCAGCAGCCAAGGGGTTAGCGGGGGTAGGGAGCTGTTTTTT.

This chain uses TRBV10-3 with TRBJ1-2; 7 nucleotides line up with TRBD1. Germline loops: CDR1 ENHRY, CDR2 SYGVKD. V lost 6 bases, J lost 3 bases, and 4 bases stayed unmatched. The CDR3 is 13 residues long. The CDR3 nucleotides are TGTGCCATCAGCTCCGGACAGGACTATGGCTACACCTTC. Its protein is CAISSGQDYGYTF.

This rearrangement joins TRBV20-1 to TRBJ2-1; the D call may be TRBD1 or TRBD2 (6 bases each). The germline V gene encodes CDR1 DFQATT and CDR2 SNEGSKA (reference sequence). V dropped 4 bases and J dropped 6 bases, with 13 bases sitting between them. The CDR3 consists of 13 residues. CDR3 sequence (DNA): TGCAGTGCTAACGGTGGGGGGCTCAATGAGCAGTTCTTC. It codes for CSANGGGLNEQFF.

This clonotype appeared a few times. Here the CDR3 DNA reads TGCGCCAGCAGCTTGGCCGAGAATATTGAAGCTTTCTTT. Protein product: CASSLAENIEAFF. The chain employs TRBV5-1 and TRBJ1-1; D is unresolved. Germline V lookup: CDR1 SGHRS, CDR2 YFSETQ. V was cut by 0 bases and J by 7 bases, with 10 bases left in between. The CDR3 is 13 residues long. The whole variable domain, filled in from reference TRBV5-1 and TRBJ1-1, reads KAGVTQTPRYLIKTRGQQVTLSCSPISGHRSVSWYQQTPGQGLQFLFEYFSETQRNKGNFPGRFSGRQFSNSRSEMNVSTLELGDSALYLCASSLAENIEAFFGQGTRLTVV.

This clonotype was recorded at least ten times. The chain uses TRBV6-5 and TRBJ2-7; 7 nucleotides align to TRBD2. Germline V gene data show CDR1 as MNHEY and CDR2 as SVGAGI. The trim removed 0 bases at V and 4 bases at J, leaving 0 bases unmatched. This CDR3 spans 13 amino acids. The CDR3 reads CASSYSRGYEQYV. DNA for the CDR3: TGTGCCAGCAGTTACTCGCGGGGGTACGAGCAGTACGTC.

This clonotype has just a few counts. J is TRBJ1-5 and V is TRBV4-1; 10 bases line up with TRBD1. V lost 0 bases to trimming and J lost 8 bases; unmatched junction nucleotides: 7. Germline V lookup: CDR1 MGHRA, CDR2 YSYEKL. The CDR3 totals 16 residues. In DNA form, the CDR3 reads TGCGCCAGCAGCCAAGACCCGGGACAGGGGTCGAAGCCCCAGCATTTT. Amino acid sequence: CASSQDPGQGSKPQHF.

DNA for the CDR3: TGTGCCAGCAGTTTAGCAGGGTCCGGCAACACTGAAGCTTTCTTT. It translates to CASSLAGSGNTEAFF. This chain links TRBV27 with TRBJ1-1; perhaps TRBD1 as D (5 bases). The CDR3 has 15 amino acids. V dropped 2 bases and J dropped 2 bases, with 12 bases sitting between them. Germline V lookup: CDR1 MNHEY, CDR2 SMNVEV (reference sequence).

The chain couples TRBV9 to TRBJ2-3; 8 bases line up with TRBD2. This CDR3 is built from 15 residues. The V segment lost 7 bases and the J segment 4 bases; nucleotides outside the gene matches: 11. Germline CDR1 SGDLS, CDR2 YYNGEE. The CDR3 DNA reads TGTGCCAGCGACTTTATGGGACTAGATGCAGATACGCAGTATTTT. Translation: CASDFMGLDADTQYF.